The source of this T cell receptor beta chain is a study of persistence of HIV-infected CD4 T cells (dated by TCRdb to between 2020 and 2021). For the study in its entirety: The median time the participants had spent on suppressive ART was more than 7 years. Peripheral blood samples of up to roughly 180 mL were taken at multiple time points, with the exception of a couple of participants who underwent leukapheresis at a single time point. Anti-CD3/anti-CD28 stimulation activated a higher proportion of cells, with a lower memory fraction, than antigen stimulation. The study isolated CMV- and HIV-1 Gag-responding CD4+ T cells from ART-treated individuals to examine antigen-driven clonal expansion of HIV-1-infected cells. The clonality of all cells in each sorted population was assessed by TCRbeta sequencing, whereas the clonality of infected cells was assessed by proviral sequencing. For the TCR cluster analysis across participants, 8 or 9 participants were included for CMV and six or seven participants for Gag.

Turning to this clone: It lacks a known antigen. The record has no base qualities; no much larger clone is one base away.

Interpreted using the paper, the treatment or condition label stands for: suppressive antiretroviral therapy. Cells were stimulated with anti-CD3/anti-CD28 magnetic beads as a nonspecific positive control representing the CD4+ T cell repertoire. Responding CD4+ T cells were sorted on the basis of upregulation of both CD40 ligand and CD69. Participants were HIV-1-infected adults who started suppressive ART during chronic infection. For at least 4 years, participants had undetectable plasma HIV-1 RNA, below 50 copies/mL. To be included, a participant needed positive CMV serology and a CD4+ T cell count above 400 cells/uL. Before stimulation, PBMCs were isolated using density centrifugation and then depleted of CD8+ T cells. Stimulation of CD8-depleted PBMCs was carried out for 15 to 20 hours with anti-CD28/CD49d costimulation, CD40-blocking antibody and enfuvirtide, to prevent new infections. Sorting was done on either a Beckman Coulter MoFlo Legacy or an XDP sorter, and propidium iodide was used to exclude dead cells. Genomic DNA was extracted using the QIAamp DNA Mini Kit for samples with more than one million cells and using the Quick-DNA Microprep Kit for all other samples.

Reading the germline V gene (reference sequence) gives CDR1 MNHNY and CDR2 SVGAGI. Measured from the cysteine to the phenylalanine, the CDR3 is 15 residues long. Just CDR3 DNA is preserved here, 45 bases in frame from base 1. Germline trimming amounts to 0 bases on V and 7 bases on J, with 7 as the count of junction bases outside the gene matches. What the work shows at the level of the full study, not this receptor alone: Within the same sorted populations, TCR oligoclonality correlated with proviral oligoclonality. Significantly lower TCRbeta richness was observed in CMV- and Gag-responding cells than in anti-CD3/anti-CD28-responding cells, and higher oligoclonality was observed in CMV-responding cells than in CD3/CD28-stimulated and Gag-responding cells. The study involved few individuals and tested only a limited range of antigens. Bulk TCR analyses could not be limited to the rare CMV-responding cells that actually contained HIV-1 proviruses. Antigen-responding cells were enriched for degenerate expanded CDR3beta sequences, which suggests convergent selection of CD4+ responses to CMV and Gag.

The immunoSEQ hsTCRB assay version 4, run in survey mode, was used to sequence TCRbeta repertoires from genomic DNA. For TCRbeta sequencing, genomic DNA was diluted to around 10 ng/uL, and up to roughly 1 ug was used per sample. The original methods were these. Analysis of the TCRbeta data was done in ImmunoSeq Analyzer 3.0, and diversity was computed on productive nucleotide rearrangements. Using the Immunarch R package, lower-bound TCR diversity was estimated with the improved Chao index and clonality was estimated with the Gini coefficient. Different nucleotide rearrangements encoding the same CDR3beta amino acid sequence were counted as distinct clonotypes. Differential abundance analysis identified TCRbeta sequences significantly enriched in antigen-responding cells relative to anti-CD3/anti-CD28-activated cells. TCRs were clustered by predicted peptide-MHC specificity with GLIPH2, both within individual participants and across merged participant data sets. What TCRdb holds here is the immuneACCESS table cut down to in-frame rearrangements. Part of the clones is not present; checked against another copy, under half of the missing clones reflect an unresolved V gene, and the others are unexplained. V, J and clone size are taken as reported in that table, and D and trimming were inferred from the DNA itself. This sample gives 40,000 or so clones in total; about 89% of them show up just once. Just over 1% of the sample belongs to the ten largest clones.

This chain is built from TRBV6-6 and TRBJ2-7, with 9 middle bases fitting TRBD1. The clonotype was recovered from an adult man with HIV who was CMV-seropositive. Source: CD4+ T cells sorted from PBMCs after approximately 19-hour stimulation, taken from a patient who received antiretroviral therapy. This specimen's cell subset or site label, interpreted: CD40L+CD69+ CD4 T cells responding to anti-CD3/anti-CD28 beads, representing the overall repertoire. The CDR3 has the sequence CASSYSRGQGVEQYF. DNA sequence: TGTGCCAGCAGTTACTCGAGGGGACAGGGAGTTGAGCAGTACTTC.